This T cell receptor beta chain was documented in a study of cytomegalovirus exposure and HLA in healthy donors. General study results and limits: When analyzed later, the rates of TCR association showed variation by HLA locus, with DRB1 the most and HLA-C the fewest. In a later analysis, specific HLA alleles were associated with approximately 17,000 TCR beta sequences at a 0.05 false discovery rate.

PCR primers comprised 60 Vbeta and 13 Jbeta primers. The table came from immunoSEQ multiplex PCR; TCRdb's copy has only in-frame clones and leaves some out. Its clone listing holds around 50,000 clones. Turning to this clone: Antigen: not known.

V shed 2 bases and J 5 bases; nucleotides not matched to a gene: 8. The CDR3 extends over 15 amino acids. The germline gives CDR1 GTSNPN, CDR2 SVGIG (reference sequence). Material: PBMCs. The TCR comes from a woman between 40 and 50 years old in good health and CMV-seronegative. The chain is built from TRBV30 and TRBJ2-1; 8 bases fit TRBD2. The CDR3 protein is CAWSLLAGNDNEQFF. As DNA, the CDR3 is TGTGCCTGGAGTCTATTAGCGGGGAACGACAATGAGCAGTTCTTC.